Listed below are T cell receptor beta chains from one sample, sequenced in a study of blood T cell repertoires in COVID-19. Only in-frame clones appear in the TCRdb table, and some are missing; sequencing was by immunoSEQ multiplex PCR. In the table there are roughly 220,000 clones, approximately 85% of which are singletons. Sequencing used peripheral blood. These receptor sequences come from a woman over 75 with COVID-19, enrolled during active disease. Each CDR3 is given with its conserved first and last residue. D genes are given only for firm matches. The listing skips clone size in some rows; elsewhere it reads once, few, many or a size class.

len,v_gene,abundance,d_gene,j_gene,CDR3nt,CDR3aa
14,TRBV18,.,TRBD1,TRBJ1-2,TGTGCCAGCACAATGGACAGGTTTAACTATGGCTACACCTTC,CASTMDRFNYGYTF
15,TRBV1,.,.,TRBJ2-7,TGCACCAGCTTTAGCAGCCTACTACGGTTCTACGAGCAGTACTTC,CTSFSSLLRFYEQYF
12,TRBV2,.,TRBD2,TRBJ2-7,TGTGCCAGCCATACCGCGGGGGTGAGAAAGTACTTC,CASHTAGVRKYF
11,TRBV29-1,.,TRBD1,TRBJ1-1,TGCAGCGCCGGGACAGGGGTCGGTGGTTTCTTT,CSAGTGVGGFF
11,TRBV2,.,.,TRBJ2-3,TGTGCCAGCAGGCCCGGTGATACGCAGTATTTT,CASRPGDTQYF
14,TRBV13,.,TRBD1,TRBJ1-2,TGTGCCAGCAGCTCCGGGACAGGGTACTATGGCTACACCTTC,CASSSGTGYYGYTF
14,TRBV9,.,.,TRBJ2-7,TGTGCCAGCAGCTTACAGCCAAGCTCCTACGAGCAGTACTTC,CASSLQPSSYEQYF
16,TRBV10-2,.,.,TRBJ2-2,TGCGCCAGCACCGAGAGAAAGGGGATCAACACCGGGGAGCTGTTTTTT,CASTERKGINTGELFF
15,TRBV5-4,.,.,TRBJ2-5,TGTGCCAGCAGCTTGGGACTAGGTGGGGAAGAGACCCAGTACTTC,CASSLGLGGEETQYF
13,TRBV28,few,.,TRBJ1-4,TGTGCCAGCAGTTTAGGTTGGGCGGAAAAACTGTTTTTT,CASSLGWAEKLFF
16,TRBV5-1,.,.,TRBJ1-4,TGCGCCAGCAGCTTGGGGCTCTCGACAGCTAATGAAAAACTGTTTTTT,CASSLGLSTANEKLFF
15,TRBV5-1,.,TRBD2,TRBJ2-2,TGCGCCAGTACCGGGGGGTCCCGTCCACCCGGGGAGCTGTTTTTT,CASTGGSRPPGELFF
16,TRBV5-5,.,.,TRBJ2-6,TGTGCCAGCAGCTTGATCACCAGCTCTGGGGCCAACGTCCTGACTTTC,CASSLITSSGANVLTF
14,TRBV30,.,TRBD1,TRBJ1-6,TGTGCCTGGAGCCCGACAGGGTTCAATTCACCCCTCCACTTT,CAWSPTGFNSPLHF
15,TRBV14,.,TRBD1,TRBJ2-1,TGTGCCAGCAGCTCCCGGGACAGGGGGAACAATGAGCAGTTCTTC,CASSSRDRGNNEQFF
15,TRBV3-1/TRBV3-2,.,TRBD1,TRBJ1-1,TGTGCCAGCAGCCTCAGGGGGCGGGGGTCGACTGAAGCTTTCTTT,CASSLRGRGSTEAFF
14,TRBV27,.,TRBD1,TRBJ2-3,TGTGCCAGCAGTTCCCTCGGACAGGGCAATACGCAGTATTTT,CASSSLGQGNTQYF
12,TRBV14,few,.,TRBJ1-1,TGTGCCAGCAGCCCGCAGGACACTGAAGCTTTCTTT,CASSPQDTEAFF
15,TRBV2,.,.,TRBJ2-7,TGTGCCAGCAGTGAGGCGGACGGGGAGATAGGGGAGCAGTACTTC,CASSEADGEIGEQYF
15,TRBV5-4,.,.,TRBJ1-2,TGTGCCAGCACCTGGGAACGGGATCGGGCGGCTGGCTACACCTTC,CASTWERDRAAGYTF
15,TRBV18,.,.,TRBJ2-7,TGTGCCAGCTCAGCACCCGCCAAGACACGCTACGAGCAGTACTTC,CASSAPAKTRYEQYF
13,TRBV5-1,once,.,TRBJ1-1,TGCGCCAGCAGCTTGGTCGGGTACACTGAAGCTTTCTTT,CASSLVGYTEAFF
15,TRBV5-1,.,TRBD1,TRBJ2-5,TGCGCCAGCAGCTTGGGGGGACAGGGTTACGAGACCCAGTACTTC,CASSLGGQGYETQYF
16,TRBV14,few,.,TRBJ2-7,TGTGCCAGCAGCCAAGAAGATTACTTGAGGCCCTACGAGCAGTACTTC,CASSQEDYLRPYEQYF
15,TRBV9,.,TRBD2,TRBJ2-3,TGTGCCAGCAGCTCCCCGGCGGGAGTGGGAGATACGCAGTATTTT,CASSSPAGVGDTQYF
14,TRBV7-3,once,.,TRBJ2-5,TGTGCCAGCAGCCCCGATTCCCTTCGTCGAGCCCAGTACTTC,CASSPDSLRRAQYF
15,TRBV9,.,.,TRBJ2-5,TGTGCCAGCAGCGTCAGCGGAGCGTGGCAAGAGACCCAGTACTTC,CASSVSGAWQETQYF
15,TRBV7-2,.,.,TRBJ1-4,TGTGCCAGCAGCCGGACTAACTCAGGGAATGAAAAACTGTTTTTT,CASSRTNSGNEKLFF
15,TRBV15,.,.,TRBJ2-6,TGTGCCACCAGCAGTTCCCAGAGGGGGGCCAACGTCCTGACTTTC,CATSSSQRGANVLTF
13,TRBV19,.,.,TRBJ1-2,TGTGCCAGTACCATACGGGACACCTATGGCTACACCTTC,CASTIRDTYGYTF
15,TRBV30,.,.,TRBJ1-1,TGTGCCTGGAGTGTACGCCGGGGTATGAACACTGAAGCTTTCTTT,CAWSVRRGMNTEAFF
14,TRBV2,.,.,TRBJ1-2,TGTGCCAGCAGTGAGTGGTCAGGAGGTGAGGGCTACACCTTC,CASSEWSGGEGYTF
14,TRBV5-1,.,.,TRBJ1-2,TGCGCCAGCGCGACTATGGGTCCCAACTATGGCTACACCTTC,CASATMGPNYGYTF
11,TRBV7-9,.,.,TRBJ1-1,TGTGCCAGCAGGCGGAACACTGAAGCTTTCTTT,CASRRNTEAFF
17,TRBV27,few,TRBD1,TRBJ1-4,TGTGCCAGCAGTCCTCGATCGACAGGGGGAACTAATGAAAAACTGTTTTTT,CASSPRSTGGTNEKLFF
14,TRBV7-3,.,.,TRBJ1-4,TGTGCCAGCAGCTTATCCCAGGGAGGTGAAAAACTGTTTTTT,CASSLSQGGEKLFF
14,TRBV3-1/TRBV3-2,.,TRBD1,TRBJ1-6,TGTGCCAGCAGCCCTCCGACAGGGAATTCACCCCTCCACTTT,CASSPPTGNSPLHF
16,TRBV19,.,.,TRBJ2-6,TGTGCCAGTACCAGACAGGCGATCTCTGGGGCCAACGTCCTGACTTTC,CASTRQAISGANVLTF
16,TRBV15,.,.,TRBJ2-5,TGTGCCACCAGCCGCTCCCTCGGCGTAGCTGAAGAGACCCAGTACTTC,CATSRSLGVAEETQYF
14,TRBV10-3,.,.,TRBJ1-6,TGTGCCATCAGCCCCGAAGCCAATAATTCACCCCTCCACTTT,CAISPEANNSPLHF
12,TRBV29-1,.,.,TRBJ2-1,TGCAGCGTAGCCCCGGGACTCTCATCGCAGTTCTTC,CSVAPGLSSQFF
19,TRBV6-6,.,TRBD2,TRBJ2-6,TGTGCCAGCAGTCTGCGACTAGCGGGAGGGCTCTCTGGGGCCAACGTCCTGACTTTC,CASSLRLAGGLSGANVLTF
14,TRBV28,.,TRBD1,TRBJ2-7,TGTGCCAGCATAGGACAGGGGGTTCCCTACGAGCAGTACTTC,CASIGQGVPYEQYF
14,TRBV3-1/TRBV3-2,.,.,TRBJ2-1,TGTGCCAGCAGCCTCGGGCCGACAGGTTATGAGCAGTTCTTC,CASSLGPTGYEQFF
15,TRBV3-1/TRBV3-2,few,TRBD1,TRBJ1-6,TGTGCCAGCAGCCAACCCGGGACAGGGGGTTCATCCCTCCACTTT,CASSQPGTGGSSLHF
14,TRBV5-1,once,.,TRBJ2-7,TGCGCCAGCAGCCAGACCTTGCCACTAGACGAGCAGTACTTC,CASSQTLPLDEQYF
13,TRBV18,few,.,TRBJ1-5,TGTGCCAGCACCGACAGCACCAATCAGCCCCAGCATTTT,CASTDSTNQPQHF
15,TRBV18,once,.,TRBJ1-6,TGTGCCAGCTCACCAGACGGGATTGATAATTCACCCCTCCACTTT,CASSPDGIDNSPLHF
14,TRBV6-2/TRBV6-3,.,TRBD2,TRBJ2-1,TGTGCCAGCAGCCGGACTAGCGCCCTATCTGAGCAGTTCTTC,CASSRTSALSEQFF
15,TRBV28,.,TRBD1,TRBJ2-3,TGTGCCAGCGGGACAGGGGGGGGTGCCACAGATACGCAGTATTTT,CASGTGGGATDTQYF
13,TRBV30,.,TRBD2,TRBJ2-7,TGTGCCTGGGCGGGGGGAGTCGCCTACGAGCAGTACTTC,CAWAGGVAYEQYF
19,TRBV12-1,.,.,TRBJ2-7,TGTGCCAGCAGCCTCCCGGGACTAGCGGGAGGAGAGAGACCTACTGAGCAGTACTTC,CASSLPGLAGGERPTEQYF
16,TRBV10-3,.,TRBD2,TRBJ2-5,TGTGCCATCAGTTCAGGACTAGCGGGATATCAAGAGACCCAGTACTTC,CAISSGLAGYQETQYF
18,TRBV3-1/TRBV3-2,.,TRBD1,TRBJ1-4,TGTGCCAGCAGCCAATTTTCAGACAGGGGACCGGCTAATGAAAAACTGTTTTTT,CASSQFSDRGPANEKLFF
16,TRBV5-1,.,.,TRBJ2-1,TGCGCCAGCAGCCCGAAATTGCAAACTCTCTACAATGAGCAGTTCTTC,CASSPKLQTLYNEQFF
16,TRBV6-2/TRBV6-3,.,TRBD1,TRBJ2-1,TGTGCCAGCAGTTACAGTCAGGGACAGGGGGCTCTATTGCAGTTCTTC,CASSYSQGQGALLQFF
13,TRBV11-2,.,.,TRBJ2-5,TGTGCCAGCAGCTTAGCGGTGGCGGGGACCCAGTACTTC,CASSLAVAGTQYF
13,TRBV7-8,.,TRBD2,TRBJ2-1,TGTGCCAGCAGGCAGAGCACTAGCGGGGAGCAGTTCTTC,CASRQSTSGEQFF
14,TRBV7-9,.,TRBD1,TRBJ2-3,TGTGCCAGCATCTTGGGGCAGGGGGCAGATACGCAGTATTTT,CASILGQGADTQYF